The 27 T cell receptor beta chains below all came from one sample that was sequenced in a study of beta chain features in type 1 diabetes. What was sequenced were expressed TCRB transcripts, since all of the isolated RNA had been reverse transcribed. Assay: immunoSEQ multiplex PCR; the TCRdb copy retains only in-frame clones and omits some. The table includes 110,000 to 150,000 clones, around a tenth detected once. The sequenced material came from central memory CD4+ T cells from blood. The receptors stem from a man younger than 30 in good health.

The genes are TRBV19 and TRBJ1-6; 8 bases are shared with TRBD1. The V segment lost 3 bases and the J segment 10 bases; nucleotides outside the gene matches: 8. CDR3 length equals 15 residues. Germline V gene data show CDR1 as LNHDA and CDR2 as SQIVND (reference sequence). CDR3 DNA sequence: TGTGCCAGTAGTATCTGGACAGGGTCGGACTCACCCCTCCACTTT. It encodes CASSIWTGSDSPLHF. Combining the CDR3 with reference TRBV19 and TRBJ1-6 gives the whole variable domain DGGITQSPKYLFRKEGQNVTLSCEQNLNHDAMYWYRQDPGQGLRLIYYSQIVNDFQKGDIAEGYSVSREKKESFPLTVTSAQKNPTAFYLCASSIWTGSDSPLHFGNGTRLTVT.

This clone was seen a few times. Because the CDR3's place on the DNA is in doubt, the DNA is left out and the CDR3 is given as listed by TCRdb. The chain links TRBV19 to TRBJ2-4; the table names TRBD2, a call not compared with the DNA. Germline-derived CDR1 and CDR2 are LNHDA and SQIVND (reference sequence). The CDR3 region is 12 residues in length, termini included. CDR3 sequence reads: CASTSGGNIQYF.

The chain combines TRBV7-3 with TRBJ2-1; possible D gene TRBD1, 6 bases. The germline gives CDR1 SGHTA, CDR2 FQGTGA. V was pared by 3 bases and J by 9 bases, with 12 bases between. The CDR3 loop spans 13 amino acids. This chain's CDR3 is CASSFGPGAEQFF. The CDR3 DNA reads as TGTGCCAGCAGCTTCGGTCCAGGGGCTGAGCAGTTCTTC.

The J gene is TRBJ2-1, the V gene TRBV7-8, with 16 bases identical to TRBD2. This CDR3 has 18 residues. CDR1 and CDR2 (germline): SGHVS, FQNEAQ. Trimming took 1 base from V and 11 from J; bases not matched to a gene: 11. The CDR3 bases are TGTGCCAGCAGCTTAGACGGGACTAGCGGGGGGGCCCAGAAACAGCAGTTCTTC. Translating gives CASSLDGTSGGAQKQQFF.

This clone occurred a few times. The V gene is TRBV19, the J gene TRBJ2-2; 9 positions agree with TRBD2. The CDR3 covers 17 residues. Germline V gene data show CDR1 as LNHDA and CDR2 as SQIVND (reference sequence). The trim removed 10 bases at V and 1 base at J, leaving 13 bases unmatched. Here the CDR3 reads CATPQAAGGQNTGELFF. The CDR3 bases are TGTGCCACCCCTCAAGCAGCGGGGGGACAGAACACCGGGGAGCTGTTTTTT.

V gene TRBV6-5 combines with J gene TRBJ2-7; 7 bases line up with TRBD1. The CDR3 spans 15 residues. The germline V gene has CDR1 MNHEY and CDR2 SVGAGI. V lost 0 bases to trimming and J lost 1 base; unmatched junction nucleotides: 3. This CDR3 reads CASSYSGQLSYEQYF. The CDR3 DNA sequence: TGTGCCAGCAGTTACTCGGGACAGCTATCCTACGAGCAGTACTTC.

In its sample, this clone was seen many times. The chain joins TRBV28 to TRBJ2-7, with a tentative D call TRBD1 (5 bases). V dropped 5 bases and J dropped 2 bases, with 16 bases sitting between them. The CDR3 loop spans 15 amino acids. In germline, CDR1 is MDHEN, CDR2 SYDVKM. CDR3 protein: CASSGRAPLTYEQYF. In nucleotides, the CDR3 is TGTGCCAGCAGTGGCAGGGCCCCGCTTACCTACGAGCAGTACTTC.

This clone was counted only a few times. V gene TRBV5-6 combines with J gene TRBJ2-2, with TRBD1 matching over 7 bases. The length of the CDR3 is 16 residues. Per the germline V gene, CDR1 is SGHDT and CDR2 is YYEEEE. The V and J ends lost 0 bases and 0 bases, in that order; junction bases with no gene match: 2. The CDR3 sequence: CASSLVGGANTGELFF. DNA for the CDR3: TGTGCCAGCAGCTTGGTAGGGGGCGCGAACACCGGGGAGCTGTTTTTT.

The CDR3 sequence is CSGKTGVIEETQYF. The DNA of the CDR3 is TGCAGCGGTAAGACAGGGGTCATTGAAGAGACCCAGTACTTC. V usage is TRBV29-1 and J usage is TRBJ2-5; 8 bases match TRBD1. Germline values: CDR1 SQVTM, CDR2 ANQGSEA. The CDR3 has 14 amino acids. V shed 7 bases and J 3 bases; nucleotides not matched to a gene: 10.

Only a few counts were recorded for this clone. CDR3 loop: CASSQDRYGNTIYF. In DNA, the CDR3 is TGCGCCAGCAGCCAAGATCGGTATGGAAACACCATATATTTT. The chain employs TRBV4-3 and TRBJ1-3; D remains ambiguous. CDR3 length equals 14 residues. The germline V and J ends were trimmed by 0 bases and 3 bases, with 6 bases remaining between them. Germline V CDR1 and CDR2: LGHNA, YSLEER.

This clone was picked up a small number of times. The J gene is TRBJ1-6, the V gene TRBV5-1; 8 bases agree with TRBD1. CDR3 length: 16 residues. The V gene's germline CDR1 is SGHRS and CDR2 YFSETQ. Trimming removed 4 bases from V and 5 bases from J; junction bases left unmatched: 8. The CDR3 DNA is TGCGCCAGCAGCCACGGACAGGGAGGGCATAATTCACCCCTCCACTTT. Its translation: CASSHGQGGHNSPLHF.

This clone is judged medium-sized. The gene calls are TRBV30 and TRBJ2-1, with D unresolved. The CDR3 totals 12 residues. Trimming shortened V by 0 bases and J by 4 bases, and 4 bases separated the two germline ends. Germline V gene sequence: CDR1 GTSNPN, CDR2 SVGIG (reference sequence). The CDR3, as DNA: TGTGCCTGGAGTGTGTCTTACAATGAGCAGTTCTTC. It specifies CAWSVSYNEQFF.

This chain connects TRBV7-9 to TRBJ2-7; 9 bases are a match to TRBD1. The CDR3 loop spans 13 amino acids. V shed 5 bases, J shed 6 bases, and the junction held 5 bases outside the gene matches. Germline CDR1 and CDR2: SEHNR and FQNEAQ (reference sequence). The CDR3 spells CASSRQGGIEQYF. For the CDR3, the DNA is TGTGCCAGCAGCCGACAGGGGGGGATCGAGCAGTACTTC.

As DNA, the CDR3 is TGTGCCAGCAGTGTCCCAATAACTAGCGGGGCTGACACCGGGGAGCTGTTTTTT. Protein: CASSVPITSGADTGELFF. The chain uses TRBV2 and TRBJ2-2, with 10 bases that match TRBD2. Germline CDR1 reads SNHLY; CDR2 reads FYNNEI. V lost 4 bases, J lost 3 bases, and 11 bases stayed unmatched. The CDR3 extends over 18 amino acids.

The chain employs TRBV11-2 and TRBJ1-2, with D maybe TRBD1 (5 bases). The CDR3 totals 13 residues. The V and J ends lost 5 bases and 5 bases respectively, with 12 bases between them. The germline V gene encodes CDR1 SGHAT and CDR2 FQNNGV. The CDR3 sequence: CASSREGSYGYTF. The CDR3 DNA reads as TGTGCCAGCAGCCGGGAGGGGTCGTATGGCTACACCTTC.

This clone was picked up a small number of times. The chain carries TRBV2 and TRBJ1-2, with D maybe TRBD1 (5 bases). CDR1 is SNHLY and CDR2 is FYNNEI in the germline V gene. V dropped 3 bases and J dropped 4 bases, with 12 bases sitting between them. CDR3 length: 14 amino acids. In DNA, the CDR3 is TGTGCCAGCAGTGAGGAGGGGTCCTTCTATGGCTACACCTTC. Translation gives CASSEEGSFYGYTF. Variable domain in full (rest from reference TRBV2 and TRBJ1-2): EPEVTQTPSHQVTQMGQEVILRCVPISNHLYFYWYRQILGQKVEFLVSFYNNEISEKSEIFDDQFSVERPDGSNFTLKIRSTKLEDSAMYFCASSEEGSFYGYTFGSGTRLTVV.

In its sample, this clone was seen many times. The chain is built from TRBV7-2 and TRBJ1-6, with D uncertain. This CDR3 is built from 12 residues. The germline V and J ends were trimmed by 2 bases and 8 bases, with 4 bases remaining between them. Germline assignment: CDR1 SGHTA and CDR2 FQGNSA. In nucleotides, the CDR3 is TGTGCCAGCAGCTTACCAGATTCACCCCTCCACTTT. This gives the protein CASSLPDSPLHF. The variable domain in full, with the rest retrieved from reference TRBV7-2 and TRBJ1-6, is GAGVSQSPSNKVTEKGKDVELRCDPISGHTALYWYRQSLGQGLEFLIYFQGNSAPDKSGLPSDRFSAERTGGSVSTLTIQRTQQEDSAVYLCASSLPDSPLHFGNGTRLTVT.

This clone was seen more than once but under ten times. The chain carries TRBV21-1 and TRBJ2-1; no check of the table's D call, TRBD2, against the DNA was made. TRBV21-1 is deemed a pseudogene. The CDR3 runs 19 residues. CDR3 DNA sequence: TGTGCCAGCAGCATACGACTGGTTAGCGGGCATAGCTCCTACAATGAGCAGTTCTTC. Amino acid sequence: CASSIRLVSGHSSYNEQFF.

This clone was seen a few times. Relative to the germline gene, one junction end is altered; a read error may explain this. This chain links TRBV25-1 with TRBJ2-7; possible D gene TRBD1, 6 bases. The CDR3 length is 10 residues. Germline CDR1 and CDR2: MGHDK and SYGVNS. CDR3: CATWSDRLGF. As DNA, the CDR3 is TGTGCCACCTGGTCCGACAGGCTCGGCTTC.

The rearrangement joins TRBV7-2 to TRBJ2-1, with 7 bases matching TRBD2. This CDR3 contains 12 residues. CDR1 and CDR2 from the germline V gene are SGHTA and FQGNSA. Trimming took 5 bases from V and 10 from J; bases not matched to a gene: 5. CDR3 DNA sequence: TGTGCCAGCAGCCGTAGCGGGTACGAGCAGTTCTTC. Amino acids: CASSRSGYEQFF.

The J gene is TRBJ2-5, the V gene TRBV5-6; 7 bases match TRBD2. CDR1 is SGHDT, CDR2 YYEEEE, per germline. The CDR3 extends over 14 amino acids. Germline trimming cut 0 bases from V and 5 bases from J; bases unmatched to any gene: 4. Here the CDR3 DNA reads TGTGCCAGCAGCTTGGAGCGGGGATCGGAGACCCAGTACTTC. Protein: CASSLERGSETQYF.

The V call is TRBV11-2, the J call TRBJ1-6; tentatively, D is TRBD1 (5 bases). Per the germline V gene, CDR1 is SGHAT and CDR2 is FQNNGV. This CDR3 spans 15 amino acids. V lost 6 bases, J lost 5 bases, and 14 bases lay in between. CDR3 nucleotides: TGTGCCAGCAGGCCTGACAGACAACATAATTCACCCCTCCACTTT. Its protein is CASRPDRQHNSPLHF.

This clone was seen a few times. V and J are TRBV4-1 and TRBJ2-3; D is unclear. The V end was cut by 1 base, the J end by 0 bases, with 8 bases between. Germline CDR1 and CDR2: MGHRA and YSYEKL. This CDR3 has 15 amino acids. CDR3 nucleotides: TGCGCCAGCAGCCAAGGTTTAATGAGCACAGATACGCAGTATTTT. Protein sequence: CASSQGLMSTDTQYF.

About this clone itself: The identical CDR3 is also encoded by other nucleotide sequences in the sample. The V gene is TRBV30, the J gene TRBJ2-3; 12 bases agree with TRBD2. The germline V gene has CDR1 GTSNPN and CDR2 SVGIG (reference sequence). The CDR3 runs 14 residues. Trimming cost V 1 base and J 4 bases; bases outside gene matches: 0. The DNA of the CDR3 is TGTGCCTGGAGTGCTAGCGGGGGGGCAGATACGCAGTATTTT. Translating gives CAWSASGGADTQYF.

A few counts support this clone. The chain combines TRBV10-3 with TRBJ2-1; D possibly corresponds to TRBD2 (5 bases). Trimming pared 0 bases from V and 4 bases from J, leaving 7 bases between. The CDR3 covers 14 residues. The V gene's germline CDR1 is ENHRY and CDR2 SYGVKD. The CDR3 here is CAISESGEYNEQFF. CDR3 sequence (DNA): TGTGCCATCAGTGAGTCGGGAGAGTACAATGAGCAGTTCTTC.

This chain connects TRBV10-3 to TRBJ2-3; no clear D. CDR1 is ENHRY, CDR2 SYGVKD, per germline. This CDR3 comprises 12 residues. Trimming took 0 bases from V and 7 from J, leaving 5 bases between them. The CDR3 spells CAISESANTQYF. As DNA, the CDR3 is TGTGCCATCAGTGAGTCTGCGAATACGCAGTATTTT.

This clone was seen more than once but under ten times. The chain recombines TRBV29-1 with TRBJ1-5, with 7 bases identical to TRBD1. Germline-derived CDR1 and CDR2 are SQVTM and ANQGSEA. The CDR3 covers 15 residues. The J segment lost 3 bases and the V segment lost 2 bases, leaving 7 bases of the junction unmatched. The CDR3 reads CSVELGGGSNQPQHF. In DNA, the CDR3 is TGCAGCGTTGAATTAGGGGGCGGGTCCAATCAGCCCCAGCATTTT.